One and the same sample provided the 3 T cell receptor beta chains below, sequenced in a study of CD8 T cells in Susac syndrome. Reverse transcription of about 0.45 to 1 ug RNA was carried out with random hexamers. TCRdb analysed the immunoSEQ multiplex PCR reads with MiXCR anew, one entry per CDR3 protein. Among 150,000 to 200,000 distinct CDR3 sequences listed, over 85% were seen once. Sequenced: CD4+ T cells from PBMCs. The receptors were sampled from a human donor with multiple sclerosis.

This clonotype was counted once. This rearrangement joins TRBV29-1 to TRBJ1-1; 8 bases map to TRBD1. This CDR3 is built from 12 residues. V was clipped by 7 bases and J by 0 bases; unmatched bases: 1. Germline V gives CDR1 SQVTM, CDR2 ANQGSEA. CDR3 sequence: CSGTGLNTEAFF. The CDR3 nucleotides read TGCAGCGGGACAGGGTTGAACACTGAAGCTTTCTTT. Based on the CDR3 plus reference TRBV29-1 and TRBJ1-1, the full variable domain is SAVISQKPSRDICQRGTSLTIQCQVDSQVTMMFWYRQQPGQSLTLIATANQGSEATYESGFVIDKFPISRPNLTFSTLTVSNMSPEDSSIYLCSGTGLNTEAFFGQGTRLTVV.

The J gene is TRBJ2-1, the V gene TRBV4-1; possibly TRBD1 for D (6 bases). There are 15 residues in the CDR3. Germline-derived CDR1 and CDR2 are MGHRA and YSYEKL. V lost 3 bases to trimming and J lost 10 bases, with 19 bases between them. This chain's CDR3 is CASSHPIGGGREQFF. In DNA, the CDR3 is TGCGCCAGCAGCCATCCTATTGGGGGCGGTAGAGAGCAGTTCTTC.

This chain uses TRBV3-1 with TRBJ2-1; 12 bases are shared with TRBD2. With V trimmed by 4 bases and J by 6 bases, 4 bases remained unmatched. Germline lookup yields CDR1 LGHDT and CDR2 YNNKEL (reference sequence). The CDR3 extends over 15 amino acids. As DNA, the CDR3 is TGTGCCAGCAGCCTCCAGACTAGCGGGGGCAATGAGCAGTTCTTC. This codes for CASSLQTSGGNEQFF.